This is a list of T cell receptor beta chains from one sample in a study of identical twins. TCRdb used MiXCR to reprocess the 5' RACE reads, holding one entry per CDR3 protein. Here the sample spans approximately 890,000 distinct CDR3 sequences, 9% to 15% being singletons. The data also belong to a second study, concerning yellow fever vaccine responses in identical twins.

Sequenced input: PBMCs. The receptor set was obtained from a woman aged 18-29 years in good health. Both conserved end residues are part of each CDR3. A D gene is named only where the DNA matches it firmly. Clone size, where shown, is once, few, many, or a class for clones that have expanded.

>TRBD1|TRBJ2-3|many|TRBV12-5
TGTGCTAGTGGGACCTCCTTGACAGGGACCCCAGATACGCAGTATTTT
CASGTSLTGTPDTQYF
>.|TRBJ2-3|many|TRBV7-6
TGTGCCAGCAGCTTATTCGGGACTTCTCACACAGATACGCAGTATTTT
CASSLFGTSHTDTQYF
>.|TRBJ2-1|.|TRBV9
TGTGCCAGCAGCGTAGTGGATTCGCAGTACAATGAGCAGTTCTTC
CASSVVDSQYNEQFF
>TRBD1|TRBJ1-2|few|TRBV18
TGTGCCAGCTCACCGGGACAGAGACGAGCTAACTATGGCTACACCTTC
CASSPGQRRANYGYTF
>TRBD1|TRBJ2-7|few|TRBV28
TGTGCCAGCACGGGACAGGCAAGCTCCTACGAGCAGTACTTC
CASTGQASSYEQYF
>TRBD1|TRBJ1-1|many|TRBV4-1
TGCGCCAGCAGCCGACAGGGGGCTAAGGACACTGAAGCTTTCTTT
CASSRQGAKDTEAFF
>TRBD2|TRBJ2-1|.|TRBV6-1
TGTGCCAGCAGGGGGTGGGAGGGCCTTGGTGAGCAGTTCTTC
CASRGWEGLGEQFF
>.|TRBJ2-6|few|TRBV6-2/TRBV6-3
TGTGCCAGCAGTTTAGGGCTATACAGGGTTGAAAGGGCCAACGTCCTGACTTTC
CASSLGLYRVERANVLTF
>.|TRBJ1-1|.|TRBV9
TGTGCCAGCAGCCCACCGACGGGCACTGAAGCTTTCTTT
CASSPPTGTEAFF
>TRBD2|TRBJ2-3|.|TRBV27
TGTGCCACCGGGTCGGGCTACCGGGGGGTGGATACGCAGTATTTT
CATGSGYRGVDTQYF
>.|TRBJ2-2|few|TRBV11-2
TGTGCCAGCAGCTTAATTAGGGGCGGGGACACCGGGGAGCTGTTTTTT
CASSLIRGGDTGELFF
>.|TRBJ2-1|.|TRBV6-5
TGTGCCAGCAGTTACTCGACTAGTTACAATGAGCAGTTCTTC
CASSYSTSYNEQFF
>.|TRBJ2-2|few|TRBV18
TGTGCCAGCTCACCCACGACAGAAGCGAACACCGGGGAGCTGTTTTTT
CASSPTTEANTGELFF
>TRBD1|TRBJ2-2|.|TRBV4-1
TGCGCCAGCAGCCCCCGGGACAGGGGGGGAACCGGGGAGCTGTTTTTT
CASSPRDRGGTGELFF
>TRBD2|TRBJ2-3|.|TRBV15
TGTGCCACCAGCTCTGGGGGGGGGTATACGCAGTATTTT
CATSSGGGYTQYF
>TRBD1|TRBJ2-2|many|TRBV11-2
TGTGCCAGCAGTTCGGGACAGGGGTACACCGGGGAGCTGTTTTTT
CASSSGQGYTGELFF
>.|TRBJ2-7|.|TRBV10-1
TGCGCCAGCAGTCCGGGAGCTAAGGGCGAGCAGTACTTC
CASSPGAKGEQYF
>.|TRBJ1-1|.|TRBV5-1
TGCGCCAGCAGCTTGGACGGCGTCGCGAACACTGAAGCTTTCTTT
CASSLDGVANTEAFF
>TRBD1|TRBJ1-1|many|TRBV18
TGTGCCAGCTCACCACCCGGGACAGGGGGAAGAAGGAACACTGAAGCTTTCTTT
CASSPPGTGGRRNTEAFF
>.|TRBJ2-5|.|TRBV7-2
TGTGCCTGCAGCTGGGACAATCAGAATACCCAGTACTTC
CACSWDNQNTQYF
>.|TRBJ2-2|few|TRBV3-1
TGTGCCAGCAGCCAACGGGGGAAGAACACCGGGGAGCTGTTTTTT
CASSQRGKNTGELFF
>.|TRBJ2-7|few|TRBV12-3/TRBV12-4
TGTGCCAGCAGATCCCCTGGATCGTACGAGCAGTACTTC
CASRSPGSYEQYF
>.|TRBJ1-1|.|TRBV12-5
TGTGCTAGTGGCCCGAGGTCATCTGCCAACACTGAAGCTTTCTTT
CASGPRSSANTEAFF
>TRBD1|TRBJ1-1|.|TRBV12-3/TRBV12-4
TGTGCCAGCAGTTTAGGACAGGGGGTAAGGGTCACTGAAGCTTTCTTT
CASSLGQGVRVTEAFF
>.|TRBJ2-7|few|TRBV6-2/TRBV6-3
TGTGCCAGCAGTTACTCTCGGGAATACGAGCAGTACTTC
CASSYSREYEQYF
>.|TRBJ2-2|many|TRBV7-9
TGTGCCAGCAGCTTAGGTCAGGGTGAGGCCGGGGAGCTGTTTTTT
CASSLGQGEAGELFF
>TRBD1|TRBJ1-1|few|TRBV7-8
TGTGCCAGCAGCCAACCGACAGGGGAATGGGTCACTGAAGCTTTCTTT
CASSQPTGEWVTEAFF
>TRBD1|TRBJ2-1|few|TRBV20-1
TGCAGTGCTAGAGCCCAGGGACAGGGCTACAATGAGCAGTTCTTC
CSARAQGQGYNEQFF
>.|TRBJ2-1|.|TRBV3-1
TGTGCCAGCAGCCGCAGGGTCTCTTTCTATGAGCAGTTCTTC
CASSRRVSFYEQFF
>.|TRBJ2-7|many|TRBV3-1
TGTGCCAGCAGCCTCTTGGGGGGAGACGAGCAGTACTTC
CASSLLGGDEQYF
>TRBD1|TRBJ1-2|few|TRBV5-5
TGTGCCAGCAGCACAGGGACAGGGGGAAATGGCTACACCTTC
CASSTGTGGNGYTF
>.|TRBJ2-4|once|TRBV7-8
TGTGCCAGCAGCTTAGCAAGACGGGCAACCAAAAACATTCAGTACTTC
CASSLARRATKNIQYF
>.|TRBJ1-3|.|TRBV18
TGTGCCAGCTCACCACCTTCGCTTACCTCTGGAAACACCATATATTTT
CASSPPSLTSGNTIYF
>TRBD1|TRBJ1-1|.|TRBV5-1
TGCGCCAGCGGGTGGACAGGGCCGGCTGAAGCTTTCTTT
CASGWTGPAEAFF
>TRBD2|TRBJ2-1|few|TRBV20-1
TGCAGTGCTAGGGTAGGGAGGGAGCACTCCTACAATGAGCAGTTCTTC
CSARVGREHSYNEQFF
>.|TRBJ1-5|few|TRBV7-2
TGTGCCAGCACCTCGGACGGGCCGGGCAATCAGCCCCAGCATTTT
CASTSDGPGNQPQHF
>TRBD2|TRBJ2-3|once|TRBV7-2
TGTGCCAGCAGCTTAGCTAGCGGGACCCGCACAGATACGCAGTATTTT
CASSLASGTRTDTQYF
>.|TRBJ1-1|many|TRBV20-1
TGCAGTGTGACCAACACTGAAGCTTTCTTT
CSVTNTEAFF
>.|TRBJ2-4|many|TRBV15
TGTGCCACCAGCAGAACGCTCGGACAGAGTGGTCTAGCCAAAAACATTCAGTACTTC
CATSRTLGQSGLAKNIQYF
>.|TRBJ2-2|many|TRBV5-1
TGCGCCAGCAGCTTGGAACAGGGTGTCACCGGGGAGCTGTTTTTT
CASSLEQGVTGELFF
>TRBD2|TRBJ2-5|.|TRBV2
TGTGCCAGCAGTAAAAACGGACTAGCGGGGGCCGACCCCGAGACCCAGTACTTC
CASSKNGLAGADPETQYF
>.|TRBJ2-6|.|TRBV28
TGTGCCAGCAGTATAAGCTCTGGGGCCAACGTCCTGACTTTC
CASSISSGANVLTF
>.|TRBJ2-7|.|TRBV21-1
TGTGCCAGCAGCATAGCAGGACTTACCTACGAGCAGTACTTC
CASSIAGLTYEQYF
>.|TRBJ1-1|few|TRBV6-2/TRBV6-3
TGTGCCAGCAGTACGTCACCTCTGATGGGCACTGAAGCTTTCTTT
CASSTSPLMGTEAFF